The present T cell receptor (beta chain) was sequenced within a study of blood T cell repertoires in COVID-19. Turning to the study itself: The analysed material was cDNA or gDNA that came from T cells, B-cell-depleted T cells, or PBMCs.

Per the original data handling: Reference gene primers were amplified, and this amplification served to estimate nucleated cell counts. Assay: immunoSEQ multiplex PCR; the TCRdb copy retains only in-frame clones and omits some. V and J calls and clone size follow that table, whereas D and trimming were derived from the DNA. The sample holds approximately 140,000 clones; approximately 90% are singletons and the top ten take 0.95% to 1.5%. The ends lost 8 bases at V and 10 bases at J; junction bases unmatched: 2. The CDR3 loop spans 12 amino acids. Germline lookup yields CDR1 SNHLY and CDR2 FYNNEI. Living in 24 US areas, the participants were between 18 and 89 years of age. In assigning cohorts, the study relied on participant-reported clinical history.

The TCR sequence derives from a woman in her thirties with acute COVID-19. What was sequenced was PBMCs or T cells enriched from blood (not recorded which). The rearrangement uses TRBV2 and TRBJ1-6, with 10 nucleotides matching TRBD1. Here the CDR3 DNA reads TGTGCCAGCGGGACAGGGGACTCACCCCTCCACTTT. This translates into CASGTGDSPLHF.